The present TCR beta chain was sequenced within a study of T cell responses to AZD1222 COVID-19 vaccine. Study-wide findings and caveats: With dominance at 160-218 and 743-854, vaccine-associated CD4 TCRs spanned spike.

The CDR3 sequence is 14 residues long. Germline CDR1 is SGHRS and CDR2 is YFSETQ. The V segment lost 1 base and the J segment 5 bases; nucleotides outside the gene matches: 1. TCRdb's copy holds only in-frame clones and misses some; the assay was immunoSEQ multiplex PCR. The sample lists about 40,000 clones, roughly 88% occurring once. Both about-4-week and about-12-week second-dose recipients were combined. This clone appeared once. Its antigen is not known. This TCR derives from an adult who received the AZD1222 COVID-19 vaccine. The sequences come from peripheral blood, collected 28 days after the second AZD1222 dose. The chain links TRBV5-1 to TRBJ1-4; 8 bases are shared with TRBD1. CDR3 in amino acids: CASSLQGANEKLFF. The CDR3 DNA reads as TGCGCCAGCAGCTTGCAGGGGGCGAATGAAAAACTGTTTTTT.